The clone carrying this T cell receptor (beta chain) was seen repeatedly, ten times or more. Its antigen is undetermined. The data originate from a study of regulatory T cells in long-lasting Graves disease. Study results and caveats: When disease was persistent, TRBV28, TRBJ1-2 and TRBJ2-5 were the favored segments.

The sample's time point: newly diagnosed GD, antithyroid drugs for less than 3 months. With RNA extracted from PBMCs as input, the TCR library was made. V shed 7 bases, J shed 4 bases, and the junction held 7 bases outside the gene matches. The germline V gene has CDR1 ENHRY and CDR2 SYGVKD. The length of the CDR3 is 15 residues. Construction of the TCR beta libraries employed iRepertoire HTBI primers in conjunction with Arm-PCR of CDR3 regions. In the authors' workflow: About 60 TRBV and 14 TRBJ segments were identified across samples. MiXCR, applied by TCRdb to the multiplex PCR reads, yields one record per CDR3 protein. What appears here as the V and J calls and clone size reflects TCRdb's work, not the paper's. The sample holds under 300,000 distinct CDR3 sequences, about 19% seen once.

The specimen was peripheral blood mononuclear cells (PBMCs), collected at new diagnosis, from a patient treated with antithyroid drugs. The TCR originated in a female donor with Graves disease. The chain has TRBV10-3 and TRBJ2-1, with 10 bases aligning to TRBD2. In DNA, the CDR3 is TGTGCCATCATGCCAAAAGCGGGGGGGTACAATGAGCAGTTCTTC. This encodes CAIMPKAGGYNEQFF.